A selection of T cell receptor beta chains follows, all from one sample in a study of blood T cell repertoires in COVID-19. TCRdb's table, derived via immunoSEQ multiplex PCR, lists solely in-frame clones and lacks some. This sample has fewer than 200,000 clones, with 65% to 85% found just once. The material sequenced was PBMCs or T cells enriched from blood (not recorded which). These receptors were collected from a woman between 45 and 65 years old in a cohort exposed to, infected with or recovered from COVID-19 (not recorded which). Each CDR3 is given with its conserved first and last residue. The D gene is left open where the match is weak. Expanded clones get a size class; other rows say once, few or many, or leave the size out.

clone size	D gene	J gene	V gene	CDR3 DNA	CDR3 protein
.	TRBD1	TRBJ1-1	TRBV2	TGTGCCAGCATGGGACAGCCGAACACTGAAGCTTTCTTT	CASMGQPNTEAFF
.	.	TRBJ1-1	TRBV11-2	TGTGCCAGCAGCGACCAACAGGGCAAGGCCACTGAAGCTTTCTTT	CASSDQQGKATEAFF
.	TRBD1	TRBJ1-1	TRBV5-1	TGCGCCAGCCACTGGACGGGACAGGGCGATAACACTGAAGCTTTCTTT	CASHWTGQGDNTEAFF
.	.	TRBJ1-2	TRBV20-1	TGCAGTGCCCGAGAGGCAAGAGGCTACACCTTC	CSAREARGYTF
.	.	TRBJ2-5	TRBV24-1	TGTGCCACCAGTGATTGGGTGGCAGGGGACGACCAAGAGACCCAGTACTTC	CATSDWVAGDDQETQYF
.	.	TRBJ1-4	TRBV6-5	TGTGCCGGTAACAGGGCGCCTAATGAAAAACTGTTTTTT	CAGNRAPNEKLFF
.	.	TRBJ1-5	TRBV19	TGTGCCAGTAGTCCCGCGACAGTATACAATCAGCCCCAGCATTTT	CASSPATVYNQPQHF
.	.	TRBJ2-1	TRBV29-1	TGCAGCGTTGGGGGCCTAACGAGCAACAATGAGCAGTTCTTC	CSVGGLTSNNEQFF
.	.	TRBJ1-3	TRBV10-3	TGTGCCATCAGTGAGTCGGCAGGGTCAGGAAACACCATATATTTT	CAISESAGSGNTIYF
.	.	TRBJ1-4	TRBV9	TGTGCCAGCAGCCCGTCGGTCGGGGCCCAGGGGGAAAAACTGTTTTTT	CASSPSVGAQGEKLFF
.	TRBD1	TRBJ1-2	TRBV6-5	TGTGCCAGCAGTCACAGGGGAGAGGGATATGGCTACACCTTC	CASSHRGEGYGYTF
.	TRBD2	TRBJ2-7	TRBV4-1	TGCGCCAGCAGCCAAAAGACTAGCGGGGTTACGCAGTACTTC	CASSQKTSGVTQYF
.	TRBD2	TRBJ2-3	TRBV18	TGTGCCAGCTCACCGACTAGCGGGAGCACAGATACGCAGTATTTT	CASSPTSGSTDTQYF
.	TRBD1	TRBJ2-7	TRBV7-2	TGTGCCAGCAGCTTAGGGACAGGGTCCTACGAGCAGTACTTC	CASSLGTGSYEQYF
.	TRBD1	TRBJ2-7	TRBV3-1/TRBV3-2	TGTGCCAGCAGCCAGTTGGGACAGGGCTACGAGCAGTACTTC	CASSQLGQGYEQYF
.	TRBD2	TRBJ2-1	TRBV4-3	TGCGCCAGCAGCCTCACTTGGGGAGGGGCTAGCGGGGGAACCTTATACAATGAGCAGTTCTTC	CASSLTWGGASGGTLYNEQFF
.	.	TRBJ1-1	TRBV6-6	TGTGCCAGCAGCAACGCAGGGTATCTGGAAGCTTTCTTT	CASSNAGYLEAFF
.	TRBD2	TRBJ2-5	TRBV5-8	TGTGCCAGCAGCGTGGGGACTAGCGAGGGACAAGAGACCCAGTACTTC	CASSVGTSEGQETQYF
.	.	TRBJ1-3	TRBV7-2	TGTGCCAGCAGCTTAGGTCCAGCGCTCTCTGGAAACACCATATATTTT	CASSLGPALSGNTIYF
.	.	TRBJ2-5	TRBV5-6	TGTGCCAGCAGCTTGGTTCAGGGGGAGACCCAGTACTTC	CASSLVQGETQYF
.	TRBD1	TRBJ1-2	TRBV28	TGTGCCAGCAGGGTTACGACAGGGGGAAACTATGGCTACACCTTC	CASRVTTGGNYGYTF
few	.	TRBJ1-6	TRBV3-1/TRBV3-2	TGTGCCAGCAGCCACGGACAGTCTAATTCACCCCTCCACTTT	CASSHGQSNSPLHF
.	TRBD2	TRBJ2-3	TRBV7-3	TGTGCCAGCAGCTCAGCGGGGGCAACCAGCACAGATACGCAGTATTTT	CASSSAGATSTDTQYF
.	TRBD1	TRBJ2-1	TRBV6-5	TGTGCCAGCAGCAGCCGGGACAGGGGGGATGAGCAGTTCTTC	CASSSRDRGDEQFF
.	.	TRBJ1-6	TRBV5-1	TGCGCCAGCAGCTTCCTTCCAACGTCCACGGATTCACCCCTCCACTTT	CASSFLPTSTDSPLHF
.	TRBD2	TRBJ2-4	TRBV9	TGTGCCAGCAGCGTTTCTAGCGGATTAGCCAAAAACATTCAGTACTTC	CASSVSSGLAKNIQYF
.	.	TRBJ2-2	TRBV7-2	TGTGCCAGCAGCTTAGTGCATGCAGAATCTGGCGGGGAGCTGTTTTTT	CASSLVHAESGGELFF
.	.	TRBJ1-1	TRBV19	TGTGCCAGTAGGTCCAGGGGATCGAACACTGAAGCTTTCTTT	CASRSRGSNTEAFF
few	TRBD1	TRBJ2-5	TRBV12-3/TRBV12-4	TGTGCCAGCAACATGGGACAGAAAGAGACCCAGTACTTC	CASNMGQKETQYF
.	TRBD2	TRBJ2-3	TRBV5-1	TGCGCCAGCAGCCCGGGGACTAGCGGGAGGGCCGACACAGATACGCAGTATTTT	CASSPGTSGRADTDTQYF
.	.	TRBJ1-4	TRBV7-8	TGTGCCAGCAGCCTACCGGGTGGCGAAAAACTGTTTTTT	CASSLPGGEKLFF
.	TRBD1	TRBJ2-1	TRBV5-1	TGCGCCAGCAGCACCGGACAGGGGGACAATGAGCAGTTCTTC	CASSTGQGDNEQFF
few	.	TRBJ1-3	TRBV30	TGTGCCTGGACGCAGGCTGGAAACACCATATATTTT	CAWTQAGNTIYF